These 18 T cell receptor beta chains originate from one sample sequenced in a study of identical twins. Each CDR3 protein is one row after TCRdb ran MiXCR on the 5' RACE reads. The sample holds some 1,600,000 distinct CDR3 sequences; roughly 35% are singletons and the top ten take less than 0.35%. Sequencing was performed on cord blood. These receptors were taken from a newborn girl in good health.

As regards this clonotype: One end of the junction varies from germline; a read error may be responsible. This rearrangement joins TRBV27 to TRBJ2-1; TRBD2 matches 11 bases. Germline V CDR1 and CDR2: MNHEY, SMNVEV (reference sequence). The CDR3 has 21 amino acids. The chain's CDR3 is CASSLLIPFRLAGTSYNGQFF. CDR3 nucleotides: TGTGCCAGCAGTTTATTAATACCTTTTCGACTAGCGGGGACCTCCTACAATGGGCAGTTCTTC.

This clonotype was counted only a few times. This CDR3 reads CASSLVVGSYGYTF. CDR3 in DNA: TGTGCCAGCAGTTTAGTGGTGGGGAGTTATGGCTACACCTTC. The J gene is TRBJ1-2, the V gene TRBV28; no clear D gene. The V and J ends lost 2 bases and 5 bases respectively, with 12 bases between them. CDR3 length equals 14 residues. Germline V CDR1 and CDR2: MDHEN, SYDVKM.

The genes are TRBV20-1 and TRBJ1-2, with 9 bases fitting TRBD1. The CDR3 loop spans 12 amino acids. The V and J ends lost 7 bases and 13 bases, in that order; junction bases with no gene match: 13. CDR1 is DFQATT, CDR2 SNEGSKA, per germline (reference sequence). The CDR3 bases are TGCAGTGTTCGAACAGGGGGCGCCGGTAGCACCTTC. This sequence encodes CSVRTGGAGSTF.

The chain has TRBV7-2 and TRBJ2-7; possibly TRBD1 or TRBD2 for D (6 bases each). Trimming left V 1 base short and J 3 bases short, with 10 bases between. Germline values: CDR1 SGHTA, CDR2 FQGNSA. The CDR3 has 14 amino acids. CDR3: CASSLVQGGYEQYF. The CDR3 DNA reads TGTGCCAGCAGCTTAGTACAGGGAGGCTACGAGCAGTACTTC. Looking up the rest from reference TRBV7-2 and TRBJ2-7 gives the full variable domain: GAGVSQSPSNKVTEKGKDVELRCDPISGHTALYWYRQSLGQGLEFLIYFQGNSAPDKSGLPSDRFSAERTGGSVSTLTIQRTQQEDSAVYLCASSLVQGGYEQYFGPGTRLTVT.

In this sample, this clonotype turned up a few times. This rearrangement joins TRBV20-1 to TRBJ2-7; TRBD2 agrees at 11 bases. The CDR3 totals 14 residues. V was pared by 4 bases and J by 2 bases, with 4 bases of the junction left unmatched. Germline-derived CDR1 and CDR2 are DFQATT and SNEGSKA (reference sequence). The CDR3 DNA reads as TGCAGTGCTACGGGGACTAGCGGTACCTACGAGCAGTACTTC. Protein sequence: CSATGTSGTYEQYF.

The chain joins TRBV7-9 to TRBJ1-4; D perhaps matches TRBD1 (5 bases). The CDR3 is made up of 14 amino acids. V was cut by 3 bases and J by 6 bases, with 11 bases left in between. Per germline, CDR1 SEHNR and CDR2 FQNEAQ (reference sequence). The CDR3 is CASSFGWGDEKLFF. In DNA form, the CDR3 reads TGTGCCAGCAGCTTCGGCTGGGGGGATGAAAAACTGTTTTTT.

The chain uses TRBV27 and TRBJ2-7; D possibly matches TRBD1 or TRBD2 (6 bases each). The end of the DNA fits TRBJ2-5 better, so the J call may be wrong. This CDR3 is built from 15 residues. Germline CDR1 is MNHEY and CDR2 is SMNVEV (reference sequence). The CDR3 loop reads CASSFVGGAKETQYF. CDR3 nucleotide sequence: TGTGCCAGCAGTTTTGTGGGGGGCGCAAAGGAGACCCAGTACTTC.

This clonotype has only a few counts. The chain joins TRBV24-1 to TRBJ2-5, with D hard to call. V lost 1 base and J 4 bases, leaving 6 bases between the germline ends. The CDR3 totals 13 residues. Germline lookup yields CDR1 KGHDR and CDR2 SFDVKD. The CDR3 region has the DNA TGTGCCACCAGTGATTTCGTGACAGAGACCCAGTACTTC. Amino acids: CATSDFVTETQYF.

This clonotype has more than one count but fewer than ten. V is TRBV2 and J is TRBJ2-7; D remains ambiguous. The CDR3 runs 11 residues. The germline gives CDR1 SNHLY, CDR2 FYNNEI. The V end lost 7 bases, the J end lost 4 bases, and 8 bases lay between the germline ends. The CDR3 loop reads CASIDKYEQYF. Written as DNA, the CDR3 is TGTGCCAGCATTGACAAATACGAGCAGTACTTC.

This clonotype has more than one count but fewer than ten. The rearrangement joins TRBV6-2 or TRBV6-3 to TRBJ2-7; D is unclear. The CDR3 contains 14 residues. CDR1 and CDR2 (germline): MNHEY, SVGEGT. V was cut by 6 bases and J by 0 bases, with 12 bases left in between. CDR3 protein: CASSETPISYEQYF. For the CDR3, the DNA is TGTGCCAGCAGCGAGACCCCAATCTCCTACGAGCAGTACTTC.

The rearrangement joins TRBV5-6 to TRBJ2-2; D is possibly TRBD1 (5 bases). Per germline, CDR1 SGHDT and CDR2 YYEEEE. This CDR3 region has 23 residues. V dropped 4 bases and J dropped 0 bases, with 34 bases sitting between them. CDR3 DNA: TGTGCCAGCAGCGTCATGCAATGGCGGTGGGGAAGGGGATCTGAGACGAACACCGGGGAGCTGTTTTTT. This encodes CASSVMQWRWGRGSETNTGELFF.

The gene calls are TRBV29-1 and TRBJ2-6, with D uncertain. V was trimmed by 4 bases and J by 0 bases, leaving 7 bases between them. CDR3 size: 14 residues. The germline gives CDR1 SQVTM, CDR2 ANQGSEA. CDR3 sequence: CSVGVRSGANVLTF. The CDR3 DNA sequence: TGCAGCGTTGGGGTCCGCTCTGGGGCCAACGTCCTGACTTTC.

The rearrangement joins TRBV6-5 to TRBJ1-1; D gene uncertain. CDR1 is MNHEY, CDR2 SVGAGI, per germline. The V and J ends lost 4 bases and 1 base respectively, with 19 bases between them. This CDR3 has 17 amino acids. The CDR3 region is CASSFGQAGTSNTEAFF. CDR3 bases: TGTGCCAGCAGTTTCGGGCAGGCCGGTACGTCGAACACTGAAGCTTTCTTT.

This clonotype occurred a few times. J is TRBJ2-1 and V is TRBV4-1; a weak D match, TRBD2 (6 bases). Germline-derived CDR1 and CDR2 are MGHRA and YSYEKL. V dropped 3 bases and J dropped 3 bases, with 15 bases sitting between them. This CDR3 is 16 amino acids long. The CDR3 DNA sequence: TGCGCCAGCAGCCACCCAGCGGACTACCACTACAATGAGCAGTTCTTC. It codes for CASSHPADYHYNEQFF.

The rearrangement joins TRBV5-1 to TRBJ2-7; 10 nucleotides line up with TRBD2. The J segment lost 7 bases and the V segment lost 4 bases, leaving 11 bases of the junction unmatched. This CDR3 has 15 residues. Germline V lookup: CDR1 SGHRS, CDR2 YFSETQ. The CDR3 loop is CASSHQREGFNEQYF. In DNA, the CDR3 is TGCGCCAGCAGCCACCAGCGGGAGGGCTTCAATGAGCAGTACTTC.

This clonotype has just a few counts. CDR3: CASSGGQGSPEQYF. CDR3 nucleotide sequence: TGTGCCAGCAGTGGCGGACAGGGGTCCCCCGAGCAGTACTTC. The V and J genes are TRBV2 and TRBJ2-5; TRBD1 matches at 9 bases. The tail of the sequence fits TRBJ2-7 better, so the J call may be wrong. From germline, CDR1 is SNHLY and CDR2 FYNNEI. This CDR3 comprises 14 residues.

This clonotype has just a few counts. The V gene is TRBV20-1, the J gene TRBJ2-7; no definite D call. Germline assignment: CDR1 DFQATT and CDR2 SNEGSKA (reference sequence). CDR3 size: 14 residues. V was cut by 0 bases and J by 2 bases, with 11 bases left in between. CDR3 sequence reads: CSARDAYGTYEQYF. CDR3 nucleotide sequence: TGCAGTGCTAGAGATGCTTACGGTACCTACGAGCAGTACTTC.

This clonotype was counted only a few times. The rearrangement links TRBV3-1 to TRBJ1-2; a weak D match, TRBD1 (6 bases). Germline V gene lookup returns CDR1 LGHDT and CDR2 YNNKEL (reference sequence). The V end lost 7 bases, the J end lost 5 bases, and 11 bases lay between the germline ends. The CDR3 consists of 12 residues. The DNA of the CDR3 is TGTGCCAGCACCCAGAGGGGGTATGGCTACACCTTC. As protein: CASTQRGYGYTF. The whole variable domain, filled in from reference TRBV3-1 and TRBJ1-2, reads DTAVSQTPKYLVTQMGNDKSIKCEQNLGHDTMYWYKQDSKKFLKIMFSYNNKELIINETVPNRFSPKSPDKAHLNLHINSLELGDSAVYFCASTQRGYGYTFGSGTRLTVV.